This T cell receptor beta chain was documented in a study of T cells after yellow fever vaccination. Study-wide results and limits: FACS-sorted repertoires might harbor abundant contaminating clonotypes from the bulk population.

Template switching by 5'RACE produced TCR cDNA, adding a universal primer site and UMIs. TCRdb processed the 5' RACE reads anew with MiXCR; each CDR3 protein has one entry. The sample has some 390,000 distinct CDR3 sequences, under 7.5% seen once; the top ten hold about 15%. Trimming cost V 6 bases and J 10 bases; bases outside gene matches: 20. The CDR3 has 17 amino acids. Germline CDR1 MNHEY, CDR2 SVGEGT. A note on this clonotype: Its antigen is not known.

The sequenced sample was PBMCs, obtained 5 days after the yellow fever booster vaccination. The clonotype was recovered from a man younger than 45 who received the YFV17D yellow fever vaccine. V usage is TRBV6-2 or TRBV6-3 and J usage is TRBJ2-1, with 8 bases lining up with TRBD2. The CDR3 protein is CASRNTGGVTSHGEQFF. The CDR3, as DNA: TGTGCCAGCAGAAATACGGGGGGGGTCACCAGCCACGGAGAGCAGTTCTTC.